Each of the 26 T cell receptor beta chains below was sequenced from the same sample in a study of cytomegalovirus exposure and HLA in healthy donors. PCR was performed using 60 Vbeta and 13 Jbeta primers. TCRdb's copy holds only in-frame clones and misses some; the assay was immunoSEQ multiplex PCR. The table lists over 60,000 clones, roughly 77% of them singletons. Sequenced input: PBMCs. The receptors stem from a young woman in good health and CMV-seronegative.

This chain connects TRBV7-9 to TRBJ1-5; the match to TRBD1 covers 8 bases. The CDR3 has 15 residues. V was pared by 4 bases and J by 9 bases, with 11 bases of the junction left unmatched. Germline loops: CDR1 SEHNR, CDR2 FQNEAQ (reference sequence). The CDR3 bases are TGTGCCAGCAGCTCGTCGACAGGGGAAAGCGTGCCCCAGCATTTT. Translation: CASSSSTGESVPQHF.

The V gene is TRBV5-5, the J gene TRBJ2-7, with TRBD2 matching 12 bases. Germline values: CDR1 SGHKS, CDR2 YYEKEE (reference sequence). The CDR3 extends over 15 amino acids. The V gene end was trimmed by 2 bases and the J gene end by 6 bases; junction bases not matched to a gene: 6. The CDR3 here is CASSFSLAGGREQYV. The CDR3 nucleotides read TGTGCCAGCAGCTTTAGCCTAGCGGGAGGGCGCGAGCAGTACGTC.

This chain joins TRBV19 and TRBJ2-3; D perhaps matches TRBD1 (6 bases). The CDR3 length is 13 residues. Per the germline V gene, CDR1 is LNHDA and CDR2 is SQIVND (reference sequence). Trimming took off 3 bases at V and 3 bases at J, with 7 bases between the two ends. The CDR3 DNA follows: TGTGCCAGTAGTATTCAGGGGACAGATACGCAGTATTTT. Protein sequence: CASSIQGTDTQYF.

The CDR3 reads CASTPPGGDQPQHF. The DNA for the CDR3 is TGTGCCAGCACCCCGCCCGGGGGAGACCAGCCCCAGCATTTT. The rearrangement links TRBV6-1 to TRBJ1-5, with D possibly being TRBD1 (5 bases). Germline lookup yields CDR1 MNHNS and CDR2 SASEGT. V lost 7 bases and J lost 7, with 17 bases in between. The CDR3 spans 14 residues.

The chain couples TRBV7-6 to TRBJ2-1; 9 nucleotides line up with TRBD2. The germline V gene has CDR1 SGHVS and CDR2 FNYEAQ. V shed 5 bases and J 1 base; nucleotides not matched to a gene: 6. CDR3 length: 16 amino acids. The CDR3 spells CASSLVSGRSYNEQFF. The CDR3 nucleotides read TGTGCCAGCAGCCTAGTTAGCGGGAGATCCTACAATGAGCAGTTCTTC. The full variable domain, its missing parts supplied by reference TRBV7-6 and TRBJ2-1, is GAGVSQSPRYKVTKRGQDVALRCDPISGHVSLYWYRQALGQGPEFLTYFNYEAQQDKSGLPNDRFSAERPEGSISTLTIQRTEQRDSAMYRCASSLVSGRSYNEQFFGPGTRLTVL.

CDR3 DNA: TGTGCCAGTAGTGGACGGACAACCGGGGAGCTGTTTTTT. Translation gives CASSGRTTGELFF. V usage is TRBV19 and J usage is TRBJ2-2, with a weak D call TRBD1 (5 bases). Germline V gene lookup returns CDR1 LNHDA and CDR2 SQIVND (reference sequence). The V end lost 5 bases, the J end lost 5 bases, and 9 bases lay between the germline ends. The CDR3 is 13 residues long.

The chain joins TRBV5-1 to TRBJ2-2; no firm D call. V lost 2 bases and J 8 bases, leaving 7 bases between the germline ends. The CDR3 extends over 12 amino acids. CDR1 and CDR2 (germline): SGHRS, YFSETQ. CDR3 coding DNA: TGCGCCAGCAGCTTAGAGAGGGGGGAGCTGTTTTTT. The encoded protein is CASSLERGELFF.

This chain connects TRBV6-5 to TRBJ2-1; D is possibly TRBD2 (6 bases). V was shortened by 7 bases and J by 5 bases, with 12 bases between the two germline ends. This CDR3 is 13 amino acids long. In germline, CDR1 is MNHEY, CDR2 SVGAGI. In nucleotides, the CDR3 is TGTGCCAGCATGCGGGAATTGAACAATGAGCAGTTCTTC. Amino acids: CASMRELNNEQFF.

The rearrangement joins TRBV5-1 to TRBJ1-1; D remains unclear. Germline V gives CDR1 SGHRS, CDR2 YFSETQ. V was pared by 2 bases and J by 0 bases, with 17 bases between. This CDR3 spans 17 amino acids. The CDR3 spells CASSLGVGSTMNTEAFF. CDR3 nucleotides: TGCGCCAGCAGCTTAGGAGTTGGCAGCACCATGAACACTGAAGCTTTCTTT.

This clone was seen more than once but under ten times. The chain has TRBV7-9 and TRBJ2-5; D may be TRBD1 (6 bases). V was trimmed by 4 bases and J by 2 bases, leaving 20 bases between them. The CDR3 consists of 17 residues. CDR1 and CDR2 (germline): SEHNR, FQNEAQ (reference sequence). CDR3 region: CASSSPGTKGGQETQYF. DNA of the CDR3: TGTGCCAGCAGCTCCCCGGGGACAAAAGGCGGGCAAGAGACCCAGTACTTC.

This clone was observed a few times. The rearrangement uses TRBV15 and TRBJ2-2; TRBD1 agrees at 7 bases. The length of the CDR3 is 15 residues. Germline lookup yields CDR1 LNHNV and CDR2 YYDKDF (reference sequence). With V trimmed by 4 bases and J by 4 bases, 6 bases remained unmatched. The CDR3 nucleotides read TGTGCCACCAGCACCCGGGACAGCCCCACCGGGGAGCTGTTTTTT. This sequence encodes CATSTRDSPTGELFF.

The rearrangement joins TRBV19 to TRBJ1-5; TRBD1 might be the D (5 bases). The CDR3 contains 14 residues. The germline CDR1 and CDR2 sequences are LNHDA and SQIVND (reference sequence). Deletions cut 4 bases from V and 4 bases from J, with 11 bases between. CDR3 region: CASSSRVLNQPQHF. The CDR3 DNA reads TGTGCCAGTAGTAGCAGGGTCTTAAATCAGCCCCAGCATTTT. Drawing the rest from reference TRBV19 and TRBJ1-5, the complete variable domain is DGGITQSPKYLFRKEGQNVTLSCEQNLNHDAMYWYRQDPGQGLRLIYYSQIVNDFQKGDIAEGYSVSREKKESFPLTVTSAQKNPTAFYLCASSSRVLNQPQHFGDGTRLSIL.

This clone was seen a few times. The chain combines TRBV7-2 with TRBJ2-3; 11 nucleotides match TRBD2. Germline loops: CDR1 SGHTA, CDR2 FQGNSA. V trimming: 4 bases; J trimming: 9 bases; junction bases outside the gene matches: 6. This CDR3 spans 14 amino acids. The CDR3 DNA sequence: TGTGCCAGCAGCTCGGGACTAGCGGCCCGGACGCAGTATTTT. Encoded protein: CASSSGLAARTQYF.

V usage is TRBV7-9 and J usage is TRBJ2-3, with 9 bases lining up with TRBD2. The germline gives CDR1 SEHNR, CDR2 FQNEAQ (reference sequence). Trimming took 0 bases from V and 4 from J; bases not matched to a gene: 8. The CDR3 is 17 amino acids. The CDR3 DNA sequence: TGTGCCAGCAGCTTAGCGCTGGGTAGCGGGAGACCAGATACGCAGTATTTT. As protein: CASSLALGSGRPDTQYF.

The table lists this clone with a few counts. The V and J genes are TRBV6-5 and TRBJ2-7; perhaps TRBD1 as D (5 bases). This CDR3 comprises 13 residues. Germline loops: CDR1 MNHEY, CDR2 SVGAGI. V lost 4 bases, J lost 0 bases, and 7 bases lay in between. In nucleotides, the CDR3 is TGTGCCAGCAGTTGGCAGGGCTCCTACGAGCAGTACTTC. Its translation: CASSWQGSYEQYF.

J is TRBJ2-5 and V is TRBV5-1; no definite D call. CDR3 size: 15 residues. V dropped 6 bases and J dropped 1 base, with 16 bases sitting between them. Germline assignment: CDR1 SGHRS and CDR2 YFSETQ. CDR3 protein: CASNQRLSTQETQYF. The CDR3 bases are TGCGCCAGCAACCAAAGACTGTCTACCCAAGAGACCCAGTACTTC.

The V and J genes are TRBV28 and TRBJ2-7; possible D gene TRBD2, 5 bases. Between the trimmed V and J ends, which lost 3 bases and 0 bases, there was a span of 12 bases. There are 15 residues in the CDR3. The germline CDR1 and CDR2 sequences are MDHEN and SYDVKM. CDR3 residues: CASSFRGLSSYEQYV. The CDR3 bases are TGTGCCAGCAGTTTCCGCGGGCTAAGCTCCTACGAGCAGTACGTC.

This rearrangement joins TRBV7-2 to TRBJ2-2; 11 positions match TRBD2. J lost 7 bases, V lost 5 bases, and 9 bases had no gene match. Per germline, CDR1 SGHTA and CDR2 FQGNSA. The CDR3 runs 16 residues. CDR3 sequence reads: CASSILSGRAIGELFF. CDR3 nucleotide sequence: TGTGCCAGCAGCATCCTTAGCGGGAGGGCGATCGGGGAGCTGTTTTTT. Full variable domain (missing parts from reference TRBV7-2 and TRBJ2-2): GAGVSQSPSNKVTEKGKDVELRCDPISGHTALYWYRQSLGQGLEFLIYFQGNSAPDKSGLPSDRFSAERTGGSVSTLTIQRTQQEDSAVYLCASSILSGRAIGELFFGEGSRLTVL.

This sequence joins TRBV27 and TRBJ1-5; no definite D call. V was pared by 5 bases and J by 2 bases, with 13 bases between. The CDR3 loop spans 15 amino acids. Germline V gene data show CDR1 as MNHEY and CDR2 as SMNVEV (reference sequence). CDR3 nucleotide sequence: TGTGCCAGCAGTCTCACAGCACTGGGCAATCAGCCCCAGCATTTT. This translates into CASSLTALGNQPQHF.

V is TRBV2 and J is TRBJ2-2; maybe TRBD1 (5 bases). The ends were cut back, 3 bases at V and 0 bases at J, with 11 bases in the middle. The CDR3 length is 16 residues. Germline V lookup: CDR1 SNHLY, CDR2 FYNNEI. The CDR3 loop is CASSDGQGTNTGELFF. The CDR3 nucleotides read TGTGCCAGCAGTGACGGGCAGGGCACGAACACCGGGGAGCTGTTTTTT.

This chain connects TRBV6-5 to TRBJ2-2, with D uncertain. Germline V gene sequence: CDR1 MNHEY, CDR2 SVGAGI. The CDR3 covers 15 residues. The V end lost 8 bases, the J end lost 0 bases, and 13 bases lay between the germline ends. The CDR3 loop is CASGLAFANTGELFF. Written as DNA, the CDR3 is TGTGCCAGCGGCTTAGCATTTGCGAACACCGGGGAGCTGTTTTTT.

In the case of this clone: At one end the junction does not follow the germline gene, possibly because of a read error. Other DNA sequences from this sample encode an identical CDR3 as well. This chain links TRBV6-5 with TRBJ1-3, with 7 bases aligning to TRBD1. Per germline, CDR1 MNHEY and CDR2 SVGAGI. There are 15 residues in the CDR3. CDR3 DNA: TGTGCCAGCACTATTAGACAGGGAAGGCGAAACGCCATATATTTT. Its translation is CASTIRQGRRNAIYF.

CDR3 nucleotide sequence: TGTGCCAGCAGCTTGGCCGCTAGCTTTGTCACCGGGGAGCTGTTTTTT. It is translated as CASSLAASFVTGELFF. The genes are TRBV5-6 and TRBJ2-2, with D maybe TRBD2 (5 bases). From germline, CDR1 is SGHDT and CDR2 YYEEEE. The CDR3 spans 16 residues. Trimming shortened V by 0 bases and J by 4 bases, and 13 bases separated the two germline ends.

The chain combines TRBV7-2 with TRBJ2-2; TRBD2 matches 8 bases. Germline CDR1 reads SGHTA; CDR2 reads FQGNSA. Unmatched junction bases numbered 8, after V lost 4 bases and J lost 7 bases. This CDR3 is 15 amino acids long. CDR3 in amino acids: CASSSGLGRIGELFF. The CDR3 nucleotides are TGTGCCAGCAGCTCGGGACTAGGAAGAATCGGGGAGCTGTTTTTT.

The chain joins TRBV25-1 to TRBJ1-2; 9 bases match TRBD1. V was pared by 4 bases and J by 9 bases, with 9 bases of the junction left unmatched. Germline CDR1 reads MGHDK; CDR2 reads SYGVNS. CDR3 length: 14 amino acids. In DNA, the CDR3 is TGTGCCAGCAGTGTGGACAGGGGACTTCGACGCTACACCTTC. Encoded protein: CASSVDRGLRRYTF.

This clone was counted a few times. J is TRBJ2-7 and V is TRBV28, with TRBD2 identical over 9 bases. CDR3 size: 14 residues. Germline CDR1 and CDR2: MDHEN and SYDVKM. The trim removed 3 bases at V and 3 bases at J, leaving 3 bases unmatched. The CDR3 DNA reads as TGTGCCAGCAGTTTTAGCGGGAGTTTCTACGAGCAGTACTTC. It is translated as CASSFSGSFYEQYF.